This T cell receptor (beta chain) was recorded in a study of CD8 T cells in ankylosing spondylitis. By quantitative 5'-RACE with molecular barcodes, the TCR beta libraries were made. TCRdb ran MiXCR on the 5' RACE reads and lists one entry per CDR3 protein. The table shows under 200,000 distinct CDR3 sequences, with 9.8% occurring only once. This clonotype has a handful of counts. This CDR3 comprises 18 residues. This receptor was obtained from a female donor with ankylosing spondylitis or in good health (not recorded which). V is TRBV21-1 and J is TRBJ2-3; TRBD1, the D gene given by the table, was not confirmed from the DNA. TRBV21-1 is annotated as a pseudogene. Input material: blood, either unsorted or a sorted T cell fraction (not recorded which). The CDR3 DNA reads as TGTGCCAGCCGCTACCGGACGACACACCCTGAGGAAACAGATACGCAGTATTTT. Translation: CASRYRTTHPEETDTQYF.